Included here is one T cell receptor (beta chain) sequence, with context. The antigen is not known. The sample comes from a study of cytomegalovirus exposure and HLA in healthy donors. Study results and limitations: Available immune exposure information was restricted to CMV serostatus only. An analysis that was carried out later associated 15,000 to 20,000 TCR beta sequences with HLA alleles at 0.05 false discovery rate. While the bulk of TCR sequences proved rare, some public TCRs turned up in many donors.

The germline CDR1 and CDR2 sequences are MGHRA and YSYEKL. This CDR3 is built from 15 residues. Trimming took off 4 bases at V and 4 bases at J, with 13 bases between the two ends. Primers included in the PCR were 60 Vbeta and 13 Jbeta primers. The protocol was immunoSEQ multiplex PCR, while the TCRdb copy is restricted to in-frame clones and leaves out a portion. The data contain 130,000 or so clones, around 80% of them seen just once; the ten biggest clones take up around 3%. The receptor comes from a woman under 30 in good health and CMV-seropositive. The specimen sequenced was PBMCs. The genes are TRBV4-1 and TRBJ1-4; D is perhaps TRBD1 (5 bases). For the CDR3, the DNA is TGCGCCAGCAGCCGAACCCAGGGTTATAATGAAAAACTGTTTTTT. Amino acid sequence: CASSRTQGYNEKLFF.